Following are 25 T cell receptor beta chains from one sample sequenced in a study of blood T cells in healthy people across ages. A second roughly 6 to 12 cycle PCR used barcoded and J-beta primers. Via MiXCR, TCRdb re-called the 5' RACE reads, giving one row per CDR3 protein. The sample holds roughly 830,000 distinct CDR3 sequences, 60% to 80% seen once. Sequenced input: blood. Every receptor here comes from a man between 25 and 39 years old in good health.

Remarks on this clonotype: A much larger clone differs by one base, so this may be a read error. This chain uses TRBV7-2 with TRBJ2-5, with D possibly matching TRBD2 (5 bases). There are 15 residues in the CDR3. Germline V gives CDR1 SGHTA, CDR2 FQGNSA. CDR3 in amino acids: CASSPQAGWGETQNF. The CDR3 DNA reads as TGTGCCAGCAGCCCCCAGGCAGGCTGGGGAGAGACCCAGAACTTC. Filled out from reference TRBV7-2 and TRBJ2-5, the complete variable domain reads GAGVSQSPSNKVTEKGKDVELRCDPISGHTALYWYRQSLGQGLEFLIYFQGNSAPDKSGLPSDRFSAERTGGSVSTLTIQRTQQEDSAVYLCASSPQAGWGETQNFGPGTRLLVL.

The chain is built from TRBV2 and TRBJ2-4; tentatively, D is TRBD1 or TRBD2 (6 bases each). The germline V gene has CDR1 SNHLY and CDR2 FYNNEI. The CDR3 is 14 residues long. Trimming shortened V by 6 bases and J by 15 bases, and 24 bases separated the two germline ends. CDR3 protein: CASSEGDFGPLLYF. The CDR3 DNA reads as TGTGCCAGCAGCGAGGGGGACTTCGGGCCCCTTCTGTACTTC.

The chain couples TRBV5-1 to TRBJ2-1; D assignment may be TRBD1 or TRBD2 (5 bases each). The germline CDR1 and CDR2 sequences are SGHRS and YFSETQ. The CDR3 is 14 amino acids. V lost 3 bases and J lost 8, with 15 bases in between. The CDR3 DNA follows: TGCGCCAGCAGCTCCACTCGACGAGGGGATGAGCAGTTCTTC. As protein: CASSSTRRGDEQFF.

This chain links TRBV27 with TRBJ2-3; D uncertain. CDR1 is MNHEY, CDR2 SMNVEV, per germline (reference sequence). The V and J ends lost 6 bases and 0 bases respectively, with 7 bases between them. CDR3 length: 13 amino acids. DNA of the CDR3: TGTGCCAGCAGGTCCTATAGCACAGATACGCAGTATTTT. Its protein is CASRSYSTDTQYF.

The chain has TRBV20-1 and TRBJ1-2; 7 nucleotides align to TRBD1. Trimming took 0 bases from V and 0 from J; bases not matched to a gene: 4. The CDR3 has 15 residues. CDR1 is DFQATT and CDR2 is SNEGSKA in the germline V gene (reference sequence). The CDR3 DNA follows: TGCAGTGCTAGAGATCCGGGACAGCCTAACTATGGCTACACCTTC. Its protein is CSARDPGQPNYGYTF.

The chain links TRBV27 to TRBJ2-7, with D tentatively TRBD2 (6 bases). Trimming removed 2 bases from V and 6 bases from J, with 14 bases in between. This CDR3 is 14 amino acids long. Germline V lookup: CDR1 MNHEY, CDR2 SMNVEV (reference sequence). CDR3 nucleotide sequence: TGTGCCAGCAGTTTAGTACGGCGGGACGGCGAGCAGTACTTC. It codes for CASSLVRRDGEQYF.

The chain recombines TRBV30 with TRBJ2-1; D might be TRBD2 (5 bases). The germline CDR1 and CDR2 sequences are GTSNPN and SVGIG (reference sequence). This CDR3 has 14 amino acids. The germline V and J ends were trimmed by 0 bases and 6 bases, with 12 bases remaining between them. CDR3 protein: CAWSVGLASNEQFF. The CDR3 DNA is TGTGCCTGGAGTGTAGGGCTAGCTAGCAATGAGCAGTTCTTC.

The rearrangement uses TRBV27 and TRBJ2-1; 7 bases fit TRBD1. V shed 5 bases, J shed 3 bases, and the junction held 7 bases outside the gene matches. The CDR3 extends over 15 amino acids. Germline lookup yields CDR1 MNHEY and CDR2 SMNVEV (reference sequence). The CDR3 coding sequence is TGTGCCAGCAGTCCTTTGGGACAGTACTACAATGAGCAGTTCTTC. It specifies CASSPLGQYYNEQFF.

The sample holds a few counts of this clonotype. Just one base apart from a much larger clone, this may be a read error. V gene TRBV12-3 or TRBV12-4 combines with J gene TRBJ1-5, with a weak D call TRBD1 (5 bases). V shed 6 bases and J shed 11 bases, with 17 bases lying between them. The CDR3 length is 13 residues. The CDR3 DNA reads TGTGCCAGCAGCCCCGGGGAGGGGTGCGCCCAGCATTTT. This codes for CASSPGEGCAQHF.

Comment on this clonotype: At one end the junction does not follow the germline gene, possibly because of a read error. The chain is built from TRBV29-1 and TRBJ2-4, with TRBD1 matching over 11 bases. With the DNA end fitting TRBJ2-7 better, the J assignment may be wrong. The V gene's germline CDR1 is SQVTM and CDR2 ANQGSEA. This CDR3 spans 14 amino acids. For the CDR3, the DNA is TGCAGCGCTGAAGATCTGGACAGGGGGCACGAGCAGTACTTC. Its translation: CSAEDLDRGHEQYF.

The V gene is TRBV7-8, the J gene TRBJ2-1; D is unclear. The end of the DNA is better explained by TRBJ2-4, so the J call may be wrong. The CDR3 totals 10 residues. CDR1 SGHVS and CDR2 FQNEAQ come from the germline V gene. CDR3 loop: CASSLQVQYF. For the CDR3, the DNA is TGTGCCAGCAGCTTGCAGGTTCAGTACTTC.

The count of this clonotype is one. The chain joins TRBV24-1 to TRBJ2-5, with no clear D. The CDR3 has 12 residues. V gave up 4 bases and J gave up 5 bases, with 7 bases separating them. Looked up from germline, CDR1 is KGHDR and CDR2 is SFDVKD. The CDR3 coding sequence is TGTGCCACCAGTGACCCTAGGGAGACCCAGTACTTC. Translation gives CATSDPRETQYF.

This clonotype was counted only a few times. This chain uses TRBV29-1 with TRBJ2-6, with D tentatively TRBD2 (5 bases). Germline lookup yields CDR1 SQVTM and CDR2 ANQGSEA. Trimming took off 1 base at V and 2 bases at J, with 9 bases between the two ends. CDR3 size: 15 residues. Here the CDR3 DNA reads TGCAGCGTTGAAGTCGCCGGGGCTGGGGCCAACGTCCTGACTTTC. This gives the protein CSVEVAGAGANVLTF.

The table lists this clonotype with many counts. The rearrangement links TRBV9 to TRBJ2-1, with TRBD2 as a possible D gene (5 bases). CDR3 length: 15 amino acids. Germline assignment: CDR1 SGDLS and CDR2 YYNGEE. V lost 0 bases, J lost 4 bases, and 11 bases lay in between. The CDR3: CASSVAGTLYNEQFF. CDR3 in DNA: TGTGCCAGCAGCGTAGCGGGAACCTTGTACAATGAGCAGTTCTTC.

The chain couples TRBV27 to TRBJ1-2, with D maybe TRBD1 (5 bases). This CDR3 has 15 amino acids. Germline V gene data show CDR1 as MNHEY and CDR2 as SMNVEV (reference sequence). The ends were cut back, 6 bases at V and 8 bases at J, with 22 bases in the middle. The CDR3, as DNA: TGTGCCAGCAGCCCCCAAGGGACGGCCGTGGAGGGCTACACCTTC. Translation gives CASSPQGTAVEGYTF.

V gene TRBV7-9 combines with J gene TRBJ1-2; D gene uncertain. This CDR3 comprises 15 residues. Per the germline V gene, CDR1 is SEHNR and CDR2 is FQNEAQ (reference sequence). V lost 5 bases and J lost 3, with 16 bases in between. CDR3 loop: CASSPLPDRHYGYTF. The DNA for the CDR3 is TGTGCCAGCAGCCCCCTCCCGGACCGACACTATGGCTACACCTTC.

V usage is TRBV12-3 or TRBV12-4 and J usage is TRBJ1-2; D ambiguous. This CDR3 spans 14 amino acids. With 1 base removed from V and 4 bases from J, the gap between germline ends came to 10 bases. The CDR3 is CASSLDRHGYGYTF. Here the CDR3 DNA reads TGTGCCAGCAGTTTAGATCGACACGGCTATGGCTACACCTTC.

The J gene is TRBJ2-7, the V gene TRBV7-2; 9 nucleotides agree with TRBD2. CDR1 is SGHTA and CDR2 is FQGNSA in the germline V gene. The ends lost 5 bases at V and 5 bases at J; junction bases unmatched: 7. This CDR3 contains 14 residues. CDR3 amino acids: CASSPGLATNEQYF. DNA for the CDR3: TGTGCCAGCAGCCCCGGACTAGCGACGAACGAGCAGTACTTC.

The genes are TRBV6-2 or TRBV6-3 and TRBJ2-5; D perhaps matches TRBD2 (6 bases). The CDR3 has 14 amino acids. Trimming cost V 7 bases and J 1 base, with 13 bases left between them. Germline values: CDR1 MNHEY, CDR2 SVGEGT. This CDR3 reads CASTKDYLQETQYF. The CDR3 DNA reads as TGTGCCAGCACTAAGGACTACCTCCAAGAGACCCAGTACTTC.

The CDR3 region is CASSKRQGDSNQPQHF. CDR3 DNA sequence: TGTGCCAGCAGCAAACGCCAGGGGGACAGCAATCAGCCCCAGCATTTT. V gene TRBV28 combines with J gene TRBJ1-5; 7 bases line up with TRBD1. Germline CDR1 reads MDHEN; CDR2 reads SYDVKM. The CDR3 has 16 residues. V gave up 6 bases and J gave up 1 base; unmatched junction bases: 9.

The chain combines TRBV6-5 with TRBJ1-1; D is possibly TRBD1 (6 bases). The CDR3 is made up of 13 amino acids. Trimming cost V 5 bases and J 6 bases, with 13 bases left between them. CDR1 MNHEY and CDR2 SVGAGI come from the germline V gene. CDR3 nucleotides: TGTGCCAGCAGTGGTCCAGGGGCCCCTGAAGCTTTCTTT. Amino acid sequence: CASSGPGAPEAFF.

The V and J genes are TRBV27 and TRBJ1-2; D possibly corresponds to TRBD1 (5 bases). CDR1 is MNHEY, CDR2 SMNVEV, per germline (reference sequence). The CDR3 runs 13 residues. With 3 bases removed from V and 5 bases from J, the gap between germline ends came to 10 bases. The CDR3 DNA sequence: TGTGCCAGCAGTTTGGAGGAGGGGTATGGCTACACCTTC. Encoded protein: CASSLEEGYGYTF.

This chain connects TRBV12-3 or TRBV12-4 to TRBJ2-1; D is unclear. This CDR3 has 10 residues. V lost 3 bases and J lost 12, with 6 bases in between. CDR3 sequence (DNA): TGTGCCAGCAGTTTCGTAGGGCAGTTCTTC. Amino acids: CASSFVGQFF.

This clonotype was counted a few times. The V call is TRBV13, the J call TRBJ2-7; TRBD2 aligns across 9 bases. The CDR3 is 12 residues long. V was pared by 6 bases and J by 6 bases, with 3 bases of the junction left unmatched. The germline V gene encodes CDR1 PRHDT and CDR2 FYEKMQ (reference sequence). Here the CDR3 DNA reads TGTGCCAGCAGAGCGGGGGGATCCGAGCAGTACTTC. Amino acid sequence: CASRAGGSEQYF.

The rearrangement links TRBV9 to TRBJ2-2; D gene unclear. CDR3 size: 14 residues. Germline CDR1 reads SGDLS; CDR2 reads YYNGEE. The ends were cut back, 3 bases at V and 3 bases at J, with 9 bases in the middle. Written as DNA, the CDR3 is TGTGCCAGCAGCGGCAAGGCCTACACCGGGGAGCTGTTTTTT. The encoded protein is CASSGKAYTGELFF.